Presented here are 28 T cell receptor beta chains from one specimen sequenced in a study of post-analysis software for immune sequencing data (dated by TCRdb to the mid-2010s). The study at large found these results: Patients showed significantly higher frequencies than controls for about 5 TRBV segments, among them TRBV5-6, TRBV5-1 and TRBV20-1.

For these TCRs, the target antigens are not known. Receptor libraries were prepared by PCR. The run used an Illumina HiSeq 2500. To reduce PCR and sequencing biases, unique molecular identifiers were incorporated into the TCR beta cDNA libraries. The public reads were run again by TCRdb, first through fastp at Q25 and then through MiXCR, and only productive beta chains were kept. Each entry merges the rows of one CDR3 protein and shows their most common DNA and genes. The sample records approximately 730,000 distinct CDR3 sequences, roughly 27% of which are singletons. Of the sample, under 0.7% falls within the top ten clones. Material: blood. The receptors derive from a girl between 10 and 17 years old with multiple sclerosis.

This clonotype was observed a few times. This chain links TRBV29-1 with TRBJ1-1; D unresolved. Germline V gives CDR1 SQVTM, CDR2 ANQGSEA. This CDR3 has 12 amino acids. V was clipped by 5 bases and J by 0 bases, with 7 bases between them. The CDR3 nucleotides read TGCAGCGTTTTTCCCGTGAACACTGAAGCTTTCTTT. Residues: CSVFPVNTEAFF.

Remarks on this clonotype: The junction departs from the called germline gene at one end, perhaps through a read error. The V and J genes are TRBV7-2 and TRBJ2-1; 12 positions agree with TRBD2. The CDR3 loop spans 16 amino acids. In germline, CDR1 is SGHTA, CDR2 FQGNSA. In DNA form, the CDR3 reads TGTGCCGGCAGCTTAGCCGGGACTAGCGGGCGGGATGAGCAGTTCTTC. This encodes CAGSLAGTSGRDEQFF. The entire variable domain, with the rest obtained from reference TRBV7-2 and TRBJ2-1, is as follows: GAGVSQSPSNKVTEKGKDVELRCDPISGHTALYWYRQSLGQGLEFLIYFQGNSAPDKSGLPSDRFSAERTGGSVSTLTIQRTQQEDSAVYLCAGSLAGTSGRDEQFFGPGTRLTVL.

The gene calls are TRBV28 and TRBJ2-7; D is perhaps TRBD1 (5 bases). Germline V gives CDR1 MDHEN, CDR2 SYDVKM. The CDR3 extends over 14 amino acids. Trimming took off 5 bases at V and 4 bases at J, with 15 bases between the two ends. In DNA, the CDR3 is TGTGCCAGCAGTCCATCATCCAGGGTTTACGAGCAGTACTTC. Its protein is CASSPSSRVYEQYF.

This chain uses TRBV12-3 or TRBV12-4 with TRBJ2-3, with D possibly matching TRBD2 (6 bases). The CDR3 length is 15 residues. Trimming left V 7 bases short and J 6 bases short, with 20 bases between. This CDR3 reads CASNLPAGSHDTQYF. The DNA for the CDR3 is TGTGCCAGCAACCTACCTGCGGGGTCCCACGATACGCAGTATTTT.

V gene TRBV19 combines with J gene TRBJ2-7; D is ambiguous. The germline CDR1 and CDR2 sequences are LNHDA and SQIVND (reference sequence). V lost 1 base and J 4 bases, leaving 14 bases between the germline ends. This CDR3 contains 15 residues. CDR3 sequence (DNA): TGTGCCAGTAGTATAGGAACACCGATTAATTACGAGCAGTACTTC. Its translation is CASSIGTPINYEQYF.

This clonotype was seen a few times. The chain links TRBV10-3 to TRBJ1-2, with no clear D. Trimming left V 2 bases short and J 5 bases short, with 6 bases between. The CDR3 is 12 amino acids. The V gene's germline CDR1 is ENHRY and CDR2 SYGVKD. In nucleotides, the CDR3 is TGTGCCATCAGTGAGGCCTTTTATGGCTACACCTTC. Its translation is CAISEAFYGYTF.

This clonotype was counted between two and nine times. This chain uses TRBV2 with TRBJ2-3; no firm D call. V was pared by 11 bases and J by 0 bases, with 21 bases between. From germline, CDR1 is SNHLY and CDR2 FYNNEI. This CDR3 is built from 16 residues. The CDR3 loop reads CARTSLYKSSTDTQYF. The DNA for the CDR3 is TGTGCCCGCACATCCTTATACAAAAGTAGCACAGATACGCAGTATTTT. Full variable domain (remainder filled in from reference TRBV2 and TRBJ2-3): EPEVTQTPSHQVTQMGQEVILRCVPISNHLYFYWYRQILGQKVEFLVSFYNNEISEKSEIFDDQFSVERPDGSNFTLKIRSTKLEDSAMYFCARTSLYKSSTDTQYFGPGTRLTVL.

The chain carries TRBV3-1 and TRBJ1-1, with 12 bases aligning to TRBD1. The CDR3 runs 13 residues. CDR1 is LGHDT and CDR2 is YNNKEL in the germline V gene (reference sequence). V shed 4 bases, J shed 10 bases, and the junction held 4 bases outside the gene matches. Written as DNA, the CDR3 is TGTGCCAGCAGCCTCGGGACAGGGGGCCGAGCTTTCTTT. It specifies CASSLGTGGRAFF.

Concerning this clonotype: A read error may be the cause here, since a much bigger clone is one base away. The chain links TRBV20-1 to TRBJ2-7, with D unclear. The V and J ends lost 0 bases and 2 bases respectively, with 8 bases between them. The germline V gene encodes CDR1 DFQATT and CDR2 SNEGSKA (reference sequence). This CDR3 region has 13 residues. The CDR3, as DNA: TGCAGTGCTAGAGAAAGGGTCCCCTACGAGCAGTACTTC. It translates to CSARERVPYEQYF.

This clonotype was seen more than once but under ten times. The CDR3 DNA follows: TGTGCTAGTGGTTTCGCCCCCACAGCGACGGTTGGCTACACCTTC. Residues: CASGFAPTATVGYTF. The J gene is TRBJ1-2, the V gene TRBV12-5; the D is unclear. The CDR3 has 15 residues. Between the trimmed V and J ends, which lost 3 bases and 7 bases, there was a span of 18 bases. Germline lookup yields CDR1 LGHNT and CDR2 FRNRAP.

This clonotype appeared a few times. The CDR3 DNA is TGCGCCAGCAGCCAGGGGTCCCTAGCGCAGGCTGGGTACGAGCAGTACTTC. It is translated as CASSQGSLAQAGYEQYF. The rearrangement uses TRBV4-3 and TRBJ2-7, with a tentative D call TRBD2 (6 bases). The germline V gene has CDR1 LGHNA and CDR2 YSLEER. V was trimmed by 3 bases and J by 4 bases, leaving 22 bases between them. The CDR3 sequence is 17 residues long.

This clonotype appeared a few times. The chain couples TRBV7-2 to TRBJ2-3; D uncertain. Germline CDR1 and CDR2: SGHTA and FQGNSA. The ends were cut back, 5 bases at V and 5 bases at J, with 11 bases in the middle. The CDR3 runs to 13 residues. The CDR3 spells CASSNQAGDTQYF. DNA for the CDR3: TGTGCCAGCAGCAATCAGGCAGGAGATACGCAGTATTTT.

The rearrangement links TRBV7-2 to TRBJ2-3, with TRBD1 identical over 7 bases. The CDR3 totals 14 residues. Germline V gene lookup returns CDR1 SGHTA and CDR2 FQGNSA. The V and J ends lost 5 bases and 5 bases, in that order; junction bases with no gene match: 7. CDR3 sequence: CASSSTGAGDTQYF. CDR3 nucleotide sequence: TGTGCCAGCAGCAGCACAGGGGCGGGAGATACGCAGTATTTT. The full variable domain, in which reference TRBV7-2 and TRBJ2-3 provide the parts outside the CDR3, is GAGVSQSPSNKVTEKGKDVELRCDPISGHTALYWYRQSLGQGLEFLIYFQGNSAPDKSGLPSDRFSAERTGGSVSTLTIQRTQQEDSAVYLCASSSTGAGDTQYFGPGTRLTVL.

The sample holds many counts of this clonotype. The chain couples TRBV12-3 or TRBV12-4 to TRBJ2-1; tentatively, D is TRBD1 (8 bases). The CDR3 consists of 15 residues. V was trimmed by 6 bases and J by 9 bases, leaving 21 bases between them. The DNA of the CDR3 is TGTGCCAGCAGCCCCGTCCGACAGGGGAGGGTTGAGCAGTTCTTC. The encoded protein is CASSPVRQGRVEQFF.

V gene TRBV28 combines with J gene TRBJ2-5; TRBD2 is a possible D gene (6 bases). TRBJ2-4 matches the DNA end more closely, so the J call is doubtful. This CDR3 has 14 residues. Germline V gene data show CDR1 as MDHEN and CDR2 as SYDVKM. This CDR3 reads CASSTGRRKNIQYF. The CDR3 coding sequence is TGTGCCAGCAGTACTGGGAGGCGTAAAAACATTCAGTACTTC.

The CDR3 here is CASSRPGQPWEKLFF. CDR3 coding DNA: TGTGCCAGCAGCCGACCCGGACAGCCCTGGGAAAAACTGTTTTTT. The V call is TRBV7-2, the J call TRBJ1-4; a possible D gene is TRBD1 (6 bases). Trimming took off 5 bases at V and 8 bases at J, with 18 bases between the two ends. There are 15 residues in the CDR3. Germline CDR1 and CDR2: SGHTA and FQGNSA.

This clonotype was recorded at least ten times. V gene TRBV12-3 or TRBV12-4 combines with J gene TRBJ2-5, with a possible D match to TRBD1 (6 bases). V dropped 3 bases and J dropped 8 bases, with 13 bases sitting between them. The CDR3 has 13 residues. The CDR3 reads CASSFRTVPTQYF. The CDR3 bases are TGTGCCAGCAGTTTTCGGACAGTCCCCACCCAGTACTTC.

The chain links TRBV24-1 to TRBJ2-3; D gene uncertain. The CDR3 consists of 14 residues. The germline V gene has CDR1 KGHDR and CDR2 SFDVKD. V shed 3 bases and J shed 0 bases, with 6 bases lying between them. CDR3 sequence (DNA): TGTGCCACCAGTGATCGAAGCAGCACAGATACGCAGTATTTT. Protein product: CATSDRSSTDTQYF.

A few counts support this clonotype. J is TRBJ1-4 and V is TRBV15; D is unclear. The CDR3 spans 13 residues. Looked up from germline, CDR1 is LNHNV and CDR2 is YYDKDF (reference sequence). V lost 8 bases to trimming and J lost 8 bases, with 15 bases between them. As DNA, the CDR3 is TGTGCCACCGGCGGATTTTCGCAGGAAAAACTGTTTTTT. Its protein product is CATGGFSQEKLFF. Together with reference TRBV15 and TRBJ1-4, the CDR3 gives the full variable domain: DAMVIQNPRYQVTQFGKPVTLSCSQTLNHNVMYWYQQKSSQAPKLLFHYYDKDFNNEADTPDNFQSRRPNTSFCFLDIRSPGLGDTAMYLCATGGFSQEKLFFGSGTQLSVL.

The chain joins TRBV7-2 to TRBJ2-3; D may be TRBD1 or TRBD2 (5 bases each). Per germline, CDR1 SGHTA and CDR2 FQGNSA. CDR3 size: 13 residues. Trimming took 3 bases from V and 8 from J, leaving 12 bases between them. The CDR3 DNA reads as TGTGCCAGCAGCTTCGGCCAGGGAGCTACGCAGTATTTT. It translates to CASSFGQGATQYF.

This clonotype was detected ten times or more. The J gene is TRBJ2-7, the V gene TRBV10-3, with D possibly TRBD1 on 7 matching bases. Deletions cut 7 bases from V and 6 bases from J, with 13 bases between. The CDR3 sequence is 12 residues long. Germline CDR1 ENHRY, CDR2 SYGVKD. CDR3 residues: CAITGGNGEQYF. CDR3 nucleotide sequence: TGTGCCATCACAGGGGGGAACGGCGAGCAGTACTTC.

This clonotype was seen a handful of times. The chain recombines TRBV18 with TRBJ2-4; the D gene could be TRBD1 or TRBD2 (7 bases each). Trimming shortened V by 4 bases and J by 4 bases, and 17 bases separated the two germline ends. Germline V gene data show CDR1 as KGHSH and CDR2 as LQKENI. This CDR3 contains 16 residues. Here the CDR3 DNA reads TGTGCCAGCTCACGAGAGAACAGGGGACTAAAAAACATTCAGTACTTC. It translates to CASSRENRGLKNIQYF.

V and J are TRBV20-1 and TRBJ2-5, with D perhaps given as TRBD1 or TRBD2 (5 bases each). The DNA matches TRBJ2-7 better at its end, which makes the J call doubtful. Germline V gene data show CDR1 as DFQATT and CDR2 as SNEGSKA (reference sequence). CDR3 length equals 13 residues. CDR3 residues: CSAPGEGFSEQYF. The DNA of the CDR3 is TGCAGTGCTCCCGGAGAGGGGTTCTCCGAGCAGTACTTC.

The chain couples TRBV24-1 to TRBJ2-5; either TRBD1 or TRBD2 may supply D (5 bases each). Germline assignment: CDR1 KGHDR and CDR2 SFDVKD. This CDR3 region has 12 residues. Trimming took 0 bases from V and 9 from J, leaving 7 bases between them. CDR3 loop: CATSDLRGAQYF. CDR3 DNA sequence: TGTGCCACCAGTGATTTGAGAGGGGCCCAGTACTTC.

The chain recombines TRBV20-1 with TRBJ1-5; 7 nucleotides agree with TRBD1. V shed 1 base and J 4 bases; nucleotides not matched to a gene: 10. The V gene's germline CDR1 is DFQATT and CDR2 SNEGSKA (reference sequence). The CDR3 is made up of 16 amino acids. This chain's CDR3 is CSARGVQGWRNQPQHF. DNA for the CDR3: TGCAGTGCTAGAGGCGTACAGGGGTGGAGGAATCAGCCCCAGCATTTT.

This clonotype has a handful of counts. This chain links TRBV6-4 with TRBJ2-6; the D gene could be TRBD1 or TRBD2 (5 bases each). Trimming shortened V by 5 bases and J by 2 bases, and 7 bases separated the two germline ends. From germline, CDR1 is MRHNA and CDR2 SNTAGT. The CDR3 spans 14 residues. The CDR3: CASSRDPGANVLTF. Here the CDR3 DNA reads TGTGCCAGCAGTAGGGACCCTGGGGCCAACGTCCTGACTTTC.

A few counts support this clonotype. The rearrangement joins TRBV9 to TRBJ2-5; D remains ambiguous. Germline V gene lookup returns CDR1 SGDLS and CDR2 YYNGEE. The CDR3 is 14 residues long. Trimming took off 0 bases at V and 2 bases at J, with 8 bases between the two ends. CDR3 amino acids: CASSVGNSQETQYF. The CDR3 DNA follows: TGTGCCAGCAGCGTAGGAAACTCGCAAGAGACCCAGTACTTC.

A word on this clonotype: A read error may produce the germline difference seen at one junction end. The CDR3: CVSSPQVTDTQYF. The CDR3, as DNA: TGTGTCAGCAGCCCCCAGGTAACAGATACGCAGTATTTT. The chain is built from TRBV5-4 and TRBJ2-3; D gene uncertain. This CDR3 contains 13 residues. CDR1 SGHNT and CDR2 YYREEE come from the germline V gene (reference sequence).